The 13 T cell receptor beta chains in this list originate from one sample, sequenced in a study of blood T cell repertoires in COVID-19. Assay used: immunoSEQ multiplex PCR; TCRdb lists only in-frame clones, some missing. The sample comprises approximately 230,000 clones, 85% to 90% of which are singletons, and over 1.5% rests with the top ten. The sequenced sample was PBMCs or T cells enriched from blood (not recorded which). The source is a middle-aged man who had recovered from COVID-19.

The gene calls are TRBV7-8 and TRBJ1-3; D uncertain. The germline CDR1 and CDR2 sequences are SGHVS and FQNEAQ. The CDR3 length is 15 residues. V lost 2 bases, J lost 0 bases, and 8 bases lay in between. The CDR3 loop is CASSLIRNSGNTIYF. In DNA form, the CDR3 reads TGTGCCAGCAGCTTAATCAGGAACTCTGGAAACACCATATATTTT.

The chain joins TRBV30 to TRBJ1-5, with 7 positions matching TRBD1. J lost 9 bases, V lost 3 bases, and 11 bases had no gene match. Germline loops: CDR1 GTSNPN, CDR2 SVGIG (reference sequence). The CDR3 loop spans 14 amino acids. The CDR3 sequence is CAWSDRAGGLPQHF. The CDR3 coding sequence is TGTGCCTGGAGCGACAGGGCGGGGGGTTTGCCCCAGCATTTT.

V and J are TRBV27 and TRBJ2-7; D is perhaps TRBD1 (5 bases). The CDR3 has 15 amino acids. V was cut by 4 bases and J by 0 bases, with 13 bases left in between. Germline-derived CDR1 and CDR2 are MNHEY and SMNVEV (reference sequence). This CDR3 reads CASSSLDGHSYEQYF. The CDR3 nucleotides are TGTGCCAGCAGTTCCCTGGACGGACACTCCTACGAGCAGTACTTC.

V is TRBV7-8 and J is TRBJ1-2, with 9 bases lining up with TRBD1. The V gene's germline CDR1 is SGHVS and CDR2 FQNEAQ. V lost 5 bases and J lost 5; bases outside the gene matches: 9. This CDR3 has 15 residues. The CDR3 loop is CASSPQGQGLYGYTF. The CDR3 bases are TGTGCCAGCAGCCCACAAGGACAGGGGTTGTATGGCTACACCTTC.

The chain combines TRBV6-5 with TRBJ1-2; 10 nucleotides line up with TRBD1. Germline lookup yields CDR1 MNHEY and CDR2 SVGAGI. This CDR3 is 15 amino acids long. J gave up 4 bases and V 4 bases, and 6 bases lay outside the gene matches. The CDR3 region has the DNA TGTGCCAGCAGTTTCGGGACAGGGGCCTTCTATGGCTACACCTTC. Translation: CASSFGTGAFYGYTF.

The gene calls are TRBV5-1 and TRBJ2-7; D gene uncertain. The V gene's germline CDR1 is SGHRS and CDR2 YFSETQ. This CDR3 comprises 12 residues. Trimming cost V 5 bases and J 0 bases, with 6 bases left between them. This chain's CDR3 is CASSYSSYEQYF. The CDR3 bases are TGCGCCAGCAGTTATAGCTCCTACGAGCAGTACTTC.

The chain employs TRBV30 and TRBJ1-1; D not resolved. The germline V gene encodes CDR1 GTSNPN and CDR2 SVGIG (reference sequence). Trimming stripped 5 bases from V and 0 bases from J, with 10 bases between. The CDR3 consists of 13 residues. DNA of the CDR3: TGTGCCTGGGAGAGGGTGGTGAACACTGAAGCTTTCTTT. Its protein is CAWERVVNTEAFF.

The chain joins TRBV29-1 to TRBJ2-2, with TRBD1 matching over 8 bases. CDR1 and CDR2 from the germline V gene are SQVTM and ANQGSEA. CDR3 length: 14 amino acids. With 5 bases clipped from V and 4 bases from J, the junction kept 6 bases outside the gene matches. CDR3 residues: CSVLTGEFTGELFF. In nucleotides, the CDR3 is TGCAGCGTTCTGACAGGGGAATTCACCGGGGAGCTGTTTTTT.

The rearrangement uses TRBV15 and TRBJ2-3; TRBD2 might be the D (7 bases). The CDR3 runs to 17 residues. With 5 bases removed from V and 4 bases from J, the gap between germline ends came to 22 bases. CDR1 is LNHNV, CDR2 YYDKDF, per germline (reference sequence). The CDR3 sequence: CATSGGRLARGPDTQYF. The CDR3 DNA follows: TGTGCCACCAGCGGGGGGCGACTAGCTAGGGGCCCAGATACGCAGTATTTT.

V usage is TRBV5-4 and J usage is TRBJ1-2, with 9 bases matching TRBD1. Germline V gene data show CDR1 as SGHNT and CDR2 as YYREEE (reference sequence). This CDR3 is 15 amino acids long. J lost 4 bases, V lost 6 bases, and 10 bases had no gene match. CDR3 DNA: TGTGCCAGCAACCGTCCCGGGACAGGGACCTATGGCTACACCTTC. Its translation: CASNRPGTGTYGYTF.

The genes are TRBV11-3 and TRBJ2-7; the match to TRBD1 covers 8 bases. Germline V gene data show CDR1 as SGHNT and CDR2 as YENEEA. Unmatched junction bases numbered 6, after V lost 1 base and J lost 10 bases. This CDR3 region has 13 residues. The CDR3, as DNA: TGTGCCAGCAGCTTAGGCGACAGGGGAAAACAGTACTTC. This encodes CASSLGDRGKQYF.

This chain uses TRBV2 with TRBJ2-1, with no clear D. Germline CDR1 and CDR2: SNHLY and FYNNEI. V dropped 4 bases and J dropped 5 bases, with 6 bases sitting between them. The CDR3 spans 12 residues. The CDR3, as DNA: TGTGCCAGCAGTGTTTATCACAATGAGCAGTTCTTC. It yields the protein CASSVYHNEQFF.

In its sample, this clone was seen once. Here the CDR3 DNA reads TGTGCCAGCAGGCACCGACCTAGCGGGGGTTTTAGGGGGGATACGCAGTATTTT. Translating gives CASRHRPSGGFRGDTQYF. V gene TRBV7-8 combines with J gene TRBJ2-3; 10 nucleotides line up with TRBD2. J lost 6 bases, V lost 6 bases, and 18 bases had no gene match. The V gene's germline CDR1 is SGHVS and CDR2 FQNEAQ. The length of the CDR3 is 18 residues.